This T cell receptor (beta chain) appears in the sequencing data of a study of blood T cell repertoires in COVID-19 (dated by TCRdb to the early 2020s). Turning to the overall study: Samples from collaborators originated in the United States, Italy and Spain and spanned both the acute and convalescent phases of COVID-19. The prospective study material was composed of cDNA or gDNA derived from T cells, B-cell-depleted T cells, or PBMCs. Deeply sampled blood TCRbeta repertoires from subjects exposed to, actively infected with, or recovered from COVID-19 were included in the dataset. The repertoires were made available in a free public database intended to serve as a resource for research on the immune response to SARS-CoV-2. Samples came from the ongoing ImmuneRACE study (first 160 participants) plus 1,254 subjects from 6 global collaborators. The sample metadata nearly always contained a de-identified subject ID, COVID-19 status, age in years and sex. Where available, HLA class I and class II types were taken from metadata supplied by the sample provider and were not determined by assay-based typing.

The CDR3 sequence holds 14 residues, the cysteine and phenylalanine included. Only the CDR3 portion is preserved as DNA: 42 bases, with reading frame beginning at the first base. V has 8 bases trimmed and J has 8 bases trimmed; junction bases matching no gene number 12. CDR1 SGHVS and CDR2 FQNEAQ are derived from the germline V gene. Paper-wide results and their limitations: The quantity of clinical and demographic metadata differed by source and by participant and was supplied without curation.

TCRbeta CDR3 regions were amplified from genomic DNA by means of the immunoSEQ Assay, a bias-controlled multiplex PCR. Per the original workflow: Nucleated cell counts per sample were estimated from amplification of reference gene primers within the assay. Sequence reads were collapsed and filtered to measure the absolute abundance of every unique TCRbeta CDR3 rearrangement. For each sample, productive Simpson clonality was calculated as the square root of Simpson's diversity index over productive rearrangements. Drawn from immuneACCESS, this table holds only the in-frame rearrangements with V and J called that TCRdb kept. Clones are partly lost; checked studies trace under half to an unresolved V gene and leave the rest unexplained. The D gene and trimming were derived from the DNA, and the V and J assignments and clone size from that table. In this sample the table shows 100,000 to 150,000 clones, roughly 88% of which occur a single time. The ten largest clones represent around 0.81% of the sample.

Each collaborating institution followed its own protocols to collect whole blood in K2EDTA tubes. For TCRbeta analysis, collaborator samples were shipped as frozen whole blood, as isolated PBMCs, or as DNA extracted from either sample type. Points on this clone: Which antigen it targets is not known. No quality values exist for individual bases; no much larger clone is one base distant.

The receptor was derived from a woman aged 45 to 65 with active or convalescent COVID-19. The chain is made from TRBV7-8 and TRBJ1-2, and 9 junctional nucleotides match TRBD1. Sequenced: peripheral blood. The sequenced DNA is TGTGCCAGCGGGCGTTACAGGGGGCAGATGGGCTACACCTTC. It specifies CASGRYRGQMGYTF.